Listed here is a single T cell receptor beta chain. Germline assignment: CDR1 MNHEY and CDR2 SMNVEV (reference sequence). The CDR3 consists of 15 residues. J gave up 9 bases and V 5 bases, and 4 bases lay outside the gene matches. The data were taken from a study of technical replicates of blood from a handful of donors. Sequencing used immunoSEQ multiplex PCR; TCRdb keeps in-frame clones, though not all of them. This sample has approximately 70,000 clones, with roughly 91% found just once. This clonotype was obtained from a human donor in good health. Some clones in this sample may be carry-over from other donors' samples. This chain uses TRBV27 with TRBJ2-1, with TRBD2 matching 16 bases. Sequencing was carried out using T cells isolated from PBMCs. The CDR3 region has the DNA TGTGCCAGCAGTCCAGGGACTAGCGGGGGGGTTGAGCAGTTCTTC. It codes for CASSPGTSGGVEQFF.